One sample yielded the 27 T cell receptor beta chains listed below, sequenced in a study of cytomegalovirus exposure and HLA in healthy donors. A multiplex PCR was run with 60 Vbeta primers and 13 Jbeta primers. Sequenced by immunoSEQ multiplex PCR; TCRdb stores in-frame clones only, minus some. The sample carries roughly 160,000 clones, roughly 80% recorded once. Sample: PBMCs. These receptor sequences come from a man aged 45-65 years in good health and CMV-seropositive.

The genes are TRBV18 and TRBJ2-6; no clear D. The germline V gene has CDR1 KGHSH and CDR2 LQKENI. This CDR3 is 18 amino acids long. Trimming cost V 3 bases and J 0 bases, with 15 bases left between them. The CDR3 loop reads CASSPKRLKSSGANVLTF. The CDR3 nucleotides are TGTGCCAGCTCACCTAAGAGACTCAAGAGCTCTGGGGCCAACGTCCTGACTTTC.

CDR3 residues: CASSSGTGFRNSPLHF. The CDR3 DNA reads as TGTGCCAGCAGCTCGGGGACAGGGTTCCGTAATTCACCCCTCCACTTT. V is TRBV7-8 and J is TRBJ1-6; 9 nucleotides line up with TRBD1. Losses at the gene ends were 4 bases for V and 6 bases for J; bases not matched to a gene: 7. The CDR3 has 16 amino acids. Germline V gene sequence: CDR1 SGHVS, CDR2 FQNEAQ.

This chain connects TRBV4-3 to TRBJ2-3, with 8 bases aligning to TRBD2. Trimming removed 2 bases from V and 3 bases from J; junction bases left unmatched: 4. The CDR3 extends over 15 amino acids. Germline lookup yields CDR1 LGHNA and CDR2 YSLEER. CDR3 DNA sequence: TGCGCCAGCAGCCAACGGGGGGGCGGAACAGATACGCAGTATTTT. Protein product: CASSQRGGGTDTQYF.

The rearrangement links TRBV7-2 to TRBJ1-1; D gene uncertain. Deletions cut 2 bases from V and 1 base from J, with 8 bases between. The CDR3 has 14 residues. Germline assignment: CDR1 SGHTA and CDR2 FQGNSA. The DNA for the CDR3 is TGTGCCAGCAGCTTAACCACTTGGAACACTGAAGCTTTCTTT. Amino acid sequence: CASSLTTWNTEAFF.

The rearrangement uses TRBV9 and TRBJ1-2, with 10 positions matching TRBD1. There are 14 residues in the CDR3. CDR1 is SGDLS, CDR2 YYNGEE, per germline. Germline trimming cut 3 bases from V and 8 bases from J; bases unmatched to any gene: 7. CDR3 sequence: CASSGGQGERGYTF. CDR3 bases: TGTGCCAGCAGCGGTGGACAGGGGGAGAGGGGCTACACCTTC.

The chain has TRBV5-5 and TRBJ1-6; unclear D gene. Germline assignment: CDR1 SGHKS and CDR2 YYEKEE (reference sequence). This CDR3 is 12 amino acids long. The V gene lost 0 bases and the J gene lost 11 bases, with 6 bases spanning the gap. The CDR3 spells CASSLAATPLHF. CDR3 bases: TGTGCCAGCAGCTTGGCCGCGACACCCCTCCACTTT.

This chain connects TRBV6-6 to TRBJ2-1; no reliable D call. The CDR3 loop spans 14 amino acids. V was cut by 5 bases and J by 14 bases, with 22 bases left in between. Germline V CDR1 and CDR2: MNHNY, SVGAGI (reference sequence). CDR3 nucleotides: TGTGCCAGCAGTCCCAATTACCTCGAAAGCTACGAGTTCTTC. Its protein is CASSPNYLESYEFF.

This chain joins TRBV28 and TRBJ1-4; 8 positions match TRBD1. Germline V gene lookup returns CDR1 MDHEN and CDR2 SYDVKM. CDR3 length: 15 amino acids. With V trimmed by 2 bases and J by 8 bases, 7 bases remained unmatched. The CDR3: CASSLAGTGREKLFF. The DNA for the CDR3 is TGTGCCAGCAGTTTAGCCGGGACAGGTAGAGAAAAACTGTTTTTT.

The rearrangement uses TRBV10-3 and TRBJ1-1; the match to TRBD1 covers 7 bases. Per germline, CDR1 ENHRY and CDR2 SYGVKD. The CDR3 sequence is 15 residues long. After removal of 3 bases from V and 0 bases from J, the junction contained 4 bases not matched to a gene. In DNA form, the CDR3 reads TGTGCCATCAGTGACCGGACAGGTATGAACACTGAAGCTTTCTTT. It yields the protein CAISDRTGMNTEAFF.

V gene TRBV30 combines with J gene TRBJ2-5, with TRBD2 matching over 12 bases. The CDR3 has 14 residues. Looked up from germline, CDR1 is GTSNPN and CDR2 is SVGIG (reference sequence). J gave up 5 bases and V 7 bases, and 8 bases lay outside the gene matches. The CDR3 nucleotides read TGTGCCTTAACTAGCGGGGGGCGACGGGAGACCCAGTACTTC. This encodes CALTSGGRRETQYF.

The rearrangement links TRBV6-5 to TRBJ1-3; 7 bases match TRBD1. The CDR3 extends over 15 amino acids. V gave up 0 bases and J gave up 3 bases; unmatched junction bases: 2. The V gene's germline CDR1 is MNHEY and CDR2 SVGAGI. The CDR3 reads CASSYSGTDGNTIYF. The CDR3 coding sequence is TGTGCCAGCAGTTACTCGGGGACAGATGGAAACACCATATATTTT.

This rearrangement joins TRBV19 to TRBJ1-5; D might be TRBD1 (5 bases). CDR1 is LNHDA and CDR2 is SQIVND in the germline V gene (reference sequence). The CDR3 totals 15 residues. With 4 bases removed from V and 7 bases from J, the gap between germline ends came to 17 bases. CDR3 loop: CASSNTGGGRQPQHF. The CDR3 DNA reads TGTGCCAGTAGTAATACGGGGGGAGGGAGACAGCCCCAGCATTTT.

The V and J genes are TRBV2 and TRBJ2-7, with TRBD1 identical over 12 bases. The CDR3 contains 15 residues. Germline loops: CDR1 SNHLY, CDR2 FYNNEI. After removal of 11 bases from V and 5 bases from J, the junction contained 13 bases not matched to a gene. As DNA, the CDR3 is TGTGCCGGTGGGACAGGGGGCGGATATTCCGACGAGCAGTACTTC. This gives the protein CAGGTGGGYSDEQYF.

This rearrangement joins TRBV6-1 to TRBJ2-1; 9 nucleotides line up with TRBD1. Germline CDR1 and CDR2: MNHNS and SASEGT. CDR3 length: 14 amino acids. V lost 6 bases to trimming and J lost 3 bases; unmatched junction nucleotides: 3. This CDR3 reads CASRGQGNYNEQFF. The CDR3 DNA sequence: TGTGCCAGCAGGGGACAGGGTAACTACAATGAGCAGTTCTTC.

This sequence joins TRBV7-2 and TRBJ2-3, with D unclear. CDR3 length: 12 residues. CDR1 SGHTA and CDR2 FQGNSA come from the germline V gene. V was pared by 5 bases and J by 7 bases, with 10 bases between. CDR3 in amino acids: CASSPVSNTQYF. CDR3 sequence (DNA): TGTGCCAGCAGCCCGGTCTCAAATACGCAGTATTTT.

This clone was found a few times. The chain employs TRBV28 and TRBJ1-2; TRBD1 matches 7 bases. Trimming at V came to 3 bases and at J to 4 bases, leaving 2 bases not matched to a gene. The CDR3 totals 13 residues. From germline, CDR1 is MDHEN and CDR2 SYDVKM. The CDR3 nucleotides are TGTGCCAGCAGTTTCGCAGGGGGCTATGGCTACACCTTC. This gives the protein CASSFAGGYGYTF.

The chain links TRBV5-1 to TRBJ1-1, with unresolved D. This CDR3 comprises 15 residues. Trimming removed 4 bases at V and 3 bases at J, with 16 bases between. Germline V gene lookup returns CDR1 SGHRS and CDR2 YFSETQ. CDR3 loop: CASSLTVSSDTEAFF. In DNA, the CDR3 is TGCGCCAGCAGCCTAACTGTAAGTAGCGACACTGAAGCTTTCTTT.

The CDR3 here is CASSPSGGENEKLFF. In DNA, the CDR3 is TGTGCCAGCTCACCGTCGGGGGGCGAGAATGAAAAACTGTTTTTT. This chain links TRBV18 with TRBJ1-4; a weak D match, TRBD1 (6 bases). CDR3 length: 15 residues. In germline, CDR1 is KGHSH, CDR2 LQKENI. V shed 3 bases and J shed 5 bases, with 13 bases lying between them.

The rearrangement joins TRBV6-4 to TRBJ2-3, with TRBD2 matching 8 bases. In germline, CDR1 is MRHNA, CDR2 SNTAGT. V lost 2 bases, J lost 3 bases, and 1 base stayed unmatched. There are 14 residues in the CDR3. The CDR3 protein is CASSDRGGTDTQYF. The CDR3 bases are TGTGCCAGCAGTGACCGGGGGGGTACAGATACGCAGTATTTT.

This clone was counted between two and nine times. The chain carries TRBV6-5 and TRBJ1-2; maybe TRBD1 (6 bases). The CDR3 is made up of 14 amino acids. From germline, CDR1 is MNHEY and CDR2 SVGAGI. With 2 bases removed from V and 3 bases from J, the gap between germline ends came to 10 bases. The CDR3 nucleotides are TGTGCCAGCAGTTACCAGTACAGGGACTATGGCTACACCTTC. Residues: CASSYQYRDYGYTF.

This clone was picked up a small number of times. The gene calls are TRBV7-2 and TRBJ1-5; possible D gene TRBD1, 5 bases. With 9 bases removed from V and 7 bases from J, the gap between germline ends came to 16 bases. This CDR3 comprises 13 residues. Germline V gene lookup returns CDR1 SGHTA and CDR2 FQGNSA. The CDR3 DNA follows: TGTGCCAGTGCCAGGGTCGAGGCGCAGCCCCAGCATTTT. Translation gives CASARVEAQPQHF. Full variable domain (missing parts from reference TRBV7-2 and TRBJ1-5): GAGVSQSPSNKVTEKGKDVELRCDPISGHTALYWYRQSLGQGLEFLIYFQGNSAPDKSGLPSDRFSAERTGGSVSTLTIQRTQQEDSAVYLCASARVEAQPQHFGDGTRLSIL.

The chain is built from TRBV5-4 and TRBJ2-5; possibly TRBD2 for D (5 bases). The CDR3 length is 15 residues. The germline CDR1 and CDR2 sequences are SGHNT and YYREEE (reference sequence). V shed 5 bases and J shed 2 bases, with 16 bases lying between them. The CDR3 spells CASSQHAGKQETQYF. The CDR3 coding sequence is TGTGCCAGCAGTCAACATGCGGGCAAACAAGAGACCCAGTACTTC.

The gene calls are TRBV10-1 and TRBJ1-1; 10 bases fit TRBD1. CDR1 WNHNN and CDR2 SYGVQD come from the germline V gene (reference sequence). The CDR3 is made up of 14 amino acids. V was clipped by 1 base and J by 7 bases; unmatched bases: 3. The chain's CDR3 is CASSEFGQGGEAFF. CDR3 DNA sequence: TGCGCCAGCAGTGAGTTCGGACAGGGGGGTGAAGCTTTCTTT.

The chain employs TRBV4-2 and TRBJ2-1; D possibly corresponds to TRBD1 (5 bases). Germline V gene lookup returns CDR1 LGHNA and CDR2 YNFKEQ. CDR3 length: 15 residues. V was pared by 0 bases and J by 4 bases, with 10 bases between. The CDR3 DNA follows: TGTGCCAGCAGCCAAGAAGGGGCCGCGTACAATGAGCAGTTCTTC. Translated: CASSQEGAAYNEQFF.

This clone was picked up a small number of times. The chain is built from TRBV5-1 and TRBJ1-2; D is possibly TRBD1 (5 bases). Trimming removed 2 bases at V and 2 bases at J, with 13 bases between. This CDR3 has 15 amino acids. Germline CDR1 reads SGHRS; CDR2 reads YFSETQ. In nucleotides, the CDR3 is TGCGCCAGCAGCTTCACTCGGGGGAACAACTATGGCTACACCTTC. Protein product: CASSFTRGNNYGYTF.

V and J are TRBV4-2 and TRBJ1-2, with TRBD1 identical over 9 bases. The CDR3 is 15 amino acids. From germline, CDR1 is LGHNA and CDR2 YNFKEQ. The trim removed 1 base at V and 6 bases at J, leaving 6 bases unmatched. The CDR3 spells CASSQAGTGFHGYTF. The CDR3 bases are TGTGCCAGCAGCCAAGCCGGGACAGGGTTCCATGGCTACACCTTC.

This chain uses TRBV29-1 with TRBJ2-3; TRBD2 matches at 12 bases. CDR1 and CDR2 from the germline V gene are SQVTM and ANQGSEA. Trimming took 3 bases from V and 7 from J; bases not matched to a gene: 8. This CDR3 region has 15 residues. In DNA form, the CDR3 reads TGCAGCGTTGACCAAACTAGCGGGGGGACAAATACGCAGTATTTT. This translates into CSVDQTSGGTNTQYF.